A single sample gave rise to the 14 T cell receptor beta chains below, sequenced in a study of identical twins. MiXCR, run by TCRdb on the 5' RACE reads, gives a single entry per CDR3 protein. The table has 1.5 million to 2 million distinct CDR3 sequences, about 30% seen once. The specimen sequenced was cord blood. All receptors come from a newborn girl in good health.

This chain connects TRBV11-2 to TRBJ2-1; weak D call: TRBD1 (6 bases). The CDR3 covers 16 residues. Germline V gene data show CDR1 as SGHAT and CDR2 as FQNNGV. Trimming took 3 bases from V and 0 from J, leaving 12 bases between them. As DNA, the CDR3 is TGTGCCAGCAGCTTCGCGCCGGACAGCTCCTACAATGAGCAGTTCTTC. Translation gives CASSFAPDSSYNEQFF. Full variable domain (outside the CDR3, taken from reference TRBV11-2 and TRBJ2-1): EAGVAQSPRYKIIEKRQSVAFWCNPISGHATLYWYQQILGQGPKLLIQFQNNGVVDDSQLPKDRFSAERLKGVDSTLKIQPAKLEDSAVYLCASSFAPDSSYNEQFFGPGTRLTVL.

Details on this clonotype: This may arise from a read error, as a much more abundant clone is one base away. The chain is built from TRBV7-8 and TRBJ2-5; perhaps TRBD2 as D (5 bases). CDR3 length: 14 residues. Trimming removed 2 bases from V and 13 bases from J, with 20 bases in between. In germline, CDR1 is SGHVS, CDR2 FQNEAQ. CDR3 DNA: TGTGCCAGCAGCTTATTTCCCGGGGTTGACGAGCGGTACTTC. Amino acid sequence: CASSLFPGVDERYF.

This clonotype was picked up a small number of times. The rearrangement links TRBV27 to TRBJ2-7; 11 bases agree with TRBD1. Per germline, CDR1 MNHEY and CDR2 SMNVEV (reference sequence). The V and J ends lost 5 bases and 6 bases, in that order; junction bases with no gene match: 9. The CDR3 runs 15 residues. The CDR3 coding sequence is TGTGCCAGCAGTCTCCCGGGACAGGGGGTCCGCGAGCAGTACTTC. Encoded protein: CASSLPGQGVREQYF.

V usage is TRBV10-3 and J usage is TRBJ2-7, with 8 bases matching TRBD1. The CDR3 is 13 residues long. In germline, CDR1 is ENHRY, CDR2 SYGVKD. J gave up 5 bases and V 6 bases, and 6 bases lay outside the gene matches. The CDR3 nucleotides are TGTGCCATCAGGAGAGGACAGGGCCACGAGCAGTACTTC. Translation gives CAIRRGQGHEQYF.

This clonotype was seen only a few times. The chain couples TRBV12-3 or TRBV12-4 to TRBJ1-6, with D hard to call. CDR3 length: 14 amino acids. Trimming shortened V by 7 bases and J by 10 bases, and 17 bases separated the two germline ends. The CDR3 nucleotides are TGTGCCAGCAAAAGCGAGGTTACAAGGTCACCCCTCCACTTT. This codes for CASKSEVTRSPLHF.

The sample holds a few counts of this clonotype. The J gene is TRBJ1-2, the V gene TRBV4-2; D gene uncertain. V shed 1 base and J shed 3 bases, with 12 bases lying between them. Germline CDR1 reads LGHNA; CDR2 reads YNFKEQ. The CDR3 runs 15 residues. The CDR3: CASSQGVGRDYGYTF. CDR3 coding DNA: TGTGCCAGCAGCCAAGGTGTCGGGAGGGACTATGGCTACACCTTC.

The chain couples TRBV5-5 to TRBJ2-5; 7 bases are a match to TRBD2. Losses at the gene ends were 3 bases for V and 5 bases for J; bases not matched to a gene: 7. Germline CDR1 is SGHKS and CDR2 is YYEKEE (reference sequence). The CDR3 sequence is 14 residues long. The CDR3 loop reads CASSSPGGEETQYF. CDR3 DNA: TGTGCCAGCAGCTCCCCGGGGGGTGAGGAGACCCAGTACTTC.

About this clonotype: The junction does not match germline at one end; this may be a read error. The chain links TRBV18 to TRBJ1-4; no definite D call. The germline gives CDR1 KGHSH, CDR2 LQKENI. The CDR3 is made up of 13 amino acids. The CDR3 loop is CASSPLLNEKLFF. As DNA, the CDR3 is TGCGCCAGCTCACCACTCCTCAATGAAAAACTGTTTTTT.

The rearrangement uses TRBV20-1 and TRBJ1-2, with TRBD1 identical over 7 bases. The V gene's germline CDR1 is DFQATT and CDR2 SNEGSKA (reference sequence). This CDR3 comprises 14 residues. Unmatched junction bases numbered 9, after V lost 4 bases and J lost 4 bases. The CDR3 DNA is TGCAGTGCTAACCCCTGGGACAGCCGCTATGGCTACACCTTC. Translating it yields CSANPWDSRYGYTF.

The chain links TRBV25-1 to TRBJ2-3; maybe TRBD2 (6 bases). Germline CDR1 is MGHDK and CDR2 is SYGVNS. The V and J ends lost 5 bases and 1 base respectively, with 13 bases between them. The CDR3 has 15 residues. CDR3 in DNA: TGTGCCAGCAGTCATCGACTAGTCGGCACAGATACGCAGTATTTT. Translation gives CASSHRLVGTDTQYF. The entire variable domain, with the rest obtained from reference TRBV25-1 and TRBJ2-3, is as follows: EADIYQTPRYLVIGTGKKITLECSQTMGHDKMYWYQQDPGMELHLIHYSYGVNSTEKGDLSSESTVSRIRTEHFPLTLESARPSHTSQYLCASSHRLVGTDTQYFGPGTRLTVL.

In its sample, this clonotype was seen once. This chain joins TRBV27 and TRBJ2-2; D is perhaps TRBD2 (6 bases). The V and J ends lost 7 bases and 8 bases respectively, with 8 bases between them. Germline CDR1 MNHEY, CDR2 SMNVEV (reference sequence). The CDR3 is made up of 11 amino acids. The CDR3 loop is CASKLAGELFF. In DNA form, the CDR3 reads TGTGCCAGCAAACTAGCTGGGGAGCTGTTTTTT.

The chain is built from TRBV12-5 and TRBJ2-7; TRBD2 aligns across 7 bases. The V and J ends lost 1 base and 7 bases, in that order; junction bases with no gene match: 10. This CDR3 comprises 15 residues. Germline V gene lookup returns CDR1 LGHNT and CDR2 FRNRAP. In nucleotides, the CDR3 is TGTGCTAGTGGTTTGGCTCCACTGACTAGCAATGAGCAGTACTTC. Amino acids: CASGLAPLTSNEQYF.

The rearrangement links TRBV7-6 to TRBJ2-1; D is ambiguous. Germline V gene sequence: CDR1 SGHVS, CDR2 FNYEAQ. CDR3 length equals 13 residues. V was cut by 0 bases and J by 8 bases, with 8 bases left in between. Here the CDR3 DNA reads TGTGCCAGCAGCTTAGCGGAGTTTTATGAGCAGTTCTTC. As protein: CASSLAEFYEQFF.

The CDR3 nucleotides are TGTGCCAGCAGTTTTCGGCTAGCGGGAGCATCTGCGGTTCATGAGCAGTTCTTC. Encoded protein: CASSFRLAGASAVHEQFF. The V call is TRBV27, the J call TRBJ2-1; TRBD2 matches 10 bases. This CDR3 contains 18 residues. J gave up 8 bases and V 3 bases, and 16 bases lay outside the gene matches. In germline, CDR1 is MNHEY, CDR2 SMNVEV (reference sequence).